Detailed here is one TCR beta chain. Its specificity is not known. Researchers used 5'RACE with constant-segment primers to make TCR alpha and TCR beta cDNA libraries that carry sample barcodes and UMIs. A single record per CDR3 protein comes from TCRdb applying MiXCR to the 5' RACE reads. The sample yields fewer than 250,000 distinct CDR3 sequences, 15% to 20% seen once. This sample was included in a study of T-cell memory formation after mild COVID-19. General study points: Whether day 37 second-wave clones are SARS-CoV-2-specific was not confirmed. Among clones contracting day 15 to 85, CD4/CD8 was balanced, whereas later expanders leaned CD4+. Clones which contracted sat mainly in CM and EM if CD4+, and in EMRA if CD8+.

The germline gives CDR1 MNHEY, CDR2 SVGEGT. This CDR3 is built from 15 residues. V lost 5 bases and J lost 4; bases outside the gene matches: 7. The source is an adult woman who had mild COVID-19 (a few samples of this study predate the infection). Cell type and time point are not known. What was sequenced was PBMCs or a T cell subset sorted from them (not recorded which). The rearrangement joins TRBV6-2 or TRBV6-3 to TRBJ1-2, with TRBD1 matching over 10 bases. DNA of the CDR3: TGTGCCAGCAGTACAGACAGGGGGCGCACCTATGGCTACACCTTC. Amino acids: CASSTDRGRTYGYTF.